This T cell receptor beta chain was retrieved from a study of a mutant IDH1 vaccine in newly diagnosed glioma. About the research overall: The first vaccination came 4-6 weeks after radiotherapy alone, or with temozolomide cycles. It was at week 35 that visit V12 occurred, and at week 47 that visit V13 did. Most had both radiotherapy and temozolomide beforehand; others had only one.

Time point specified: week 47, end of study. Vaccination used 300 ug of mutant IDH1 20-mer peptide per dose, with topical imiquimod. Using immunoSEQ multiplex PCR, the repertoire was profiled, and TCRdb retains in-frame clones only, with some absent. The sample has about 56,000 clones, roughly 76% seen once. This CDR3 spans 14 amino acids. V was shortened by 3 bases and J by 2 bases, with 11 bases between the two germline ends. Germline loops: CDR1 MNHNS, CDR2 SASEGT. Concerning this clone: Its specificity is unknown.

This rearrangement joins TRBV6-1 to TRBJ2-7; weak D call: TRBD1 (5 bases). The sample in question was PBMCs, obtained from a glioma patient whose treatment included an IDH1 peptide vaccine. The receptor's source is a man aged 50 to 60 with glioma. CDR3 sequence: CASSDAQGTYEQYF. The CDR3 DNA sequence: TGTGCCAGCAGTGACGCGCAGGGCACCTACGAGCAGTACTTC.